This is a list of T cell receptor beta chains from one sample in a study of regulatory T cells in long-lasting Graves disease. MiXCR, run by TCRdb on the multiplex PCR reads, gives a single entry per CDR3 protein. The table lists 360,000 or so distinct CDR3 sequences, roughly 25% of them singletons. Sequencing used peripheral blood mononuclear cells (PBMCs), obtained when the disease was refractory, from a patient treated with antithyroid drugs. These receptors originate from a woman aged 40-49 years with Graves disease. CDR3s include the opening cysteine and the closing phenylalanine or tryptophan. The order of the fields is V gene, clone size, D gene, J gene, CDR3 DNA, CDR3 protein. D genes are given only for firm matches. Clone size is not always given. Where it is, it says once, few, many or a class for expanded clones.

v_gene: TRBV20-1; abundance: once; d_gene: NA; j_gene: TRBJ2-2; CDR3nt: TGCAGTGCTAGAGATGAGGCTACCGGGGAGCTGTTTTTT; CDR3aa: CSARDEATGELFF
v_gene: TRBV6-1; abundance: many; d_gene: TRBD1; j_gene: TRBJ2-7; CDR3nt: TGTGCCAGCAGCAAACTGACAGGGGTAACCTCCGAGCAGTACTTC; CDR3aa: CASSKLTGVTSEQYF
v_gene: TRBV29-1; abundance: many; d_gene: NA; j_gene: TRBJ2-2; CDR3nt: TGCAGCGTCGGAGTGATGCAGGAGCTGTTTTTT; CDR3aa: CSVGVMQELFF
v_gene: TRBV2; abundance: few; d_gene: TRBD1; j_gene: TRBJ1-6; CDR3nt: TGTGCCAGCAGTGAGGAACAGGGGGCCTTGGGATCACCCCTCCACTTT; CDR3aa: CASSEEQGALGSPLHF
v_gene: TRBV28; abundance: many; d_gene: NA; j_gene: TRBJ1-5; CDR3nt: TGTGCCAGCAGTTTCGAACAGGTAGTTAGCAATCAGCCCCAGCATTTT; CDR3aa: CASSFEQVVSNQPQHF
v_gene: TRBV6-2/TRBV6-3; abundance: NA; d_gene: NA; j_gene: TRBJ2-1; CDR3nt: TGTGCCAGCAGTTGGCGGGGTCCCAACTACAATGAGCAGTTCTTC; CDR3aa: CASSWRGPNYNEQFF
v_gene: TRBV15; abundance: NA; d_gene: NA; j_gene: TRBJ2-7; CDR3nt: TGTGCCACCAGCAGAGATGTGTCTAGCGACTACGCCTACGAGCAGTACTTC; CDR3aa: CATSRDVSSDYAYEQYF
v_gene: TRBV7-2; abundance: NA; d_gene: NA; j_gene: TRBJ1-3; CDR3nt: TGTGCCAGCAGCCGGATCGGGTCGGTTGGAAACACCATATATTTT; CDR3aa: CASSRIGSVGNTIYF
v_gene: TRBV14; abundance: few; d_gene: NA; j_gene: TRBJ2-7; CDR3nt: TGTGCCAGCAGCCAGGCAGGGGCCGAGCAGTACTTC; CDR3aa: CASSQAGAEQYF
v_gene: TRBV19; abundance: NA; d_gene: NA; j_gene: TRBJ2-1; CDR3nt: TGTGCCAGTAGTATCCCGGGTTATGAGCAGTTCTTC; CDR3aa: CASSIPGYEQFF
v_gene: TRBV12-3/TRBV12-4; abundance: many; d_gene: NA; j_gene: TRBJ2-5; CDR3nt: TGTGCCAGCCGTGGGGAGACCCAGTACTTC; CDR3aa: CASRGETQYF
v_gene: TRBV28; abundance: many; d_gene: NA; j_gene: TRBJ1-6; CDR3nt: TGTGCCAGCACCATCTCGGGGGGAAAATTTTCACCCCTCCACTTT; CDR3aa: CASTISGGKFSPLHF
v_gene: TRBV6-5; abundance: many; d_gene: NA; j_gene: TRBJ2-7; CDR3nt: TGTGCCAGCAGTTACGAGGGACAATACGAGCAGTACTTC; CDR3aa: CASSYEGQYEQYF
v_gene: TRBV24-1; abundance: few; d_gene: NA; j_gene: TRBJ2-6; CDR3nt: TGTGCCACCAGTGATTCCAGCCTCTCTGGGGCCAACGTCCTGACTTTC; CDR3aa: CATSDSSLSGANVLTF
v_gene: TRBV11-2; abundance: many; d_gene: NA; j_gene: TRBJ2-7; CDR3nt: TGTGCCAGCAGCCTTCCCAAACGCGAGCAGTACTTC; CDR3aa: CASSLPKREQYF
v_gene: TRBV27; abundance: many; d_gene: TRBD2; j_gene: TRBJ2-7; CDR3nt: TGTGCCAGCAGAGAAGCGGGAGGGCCATACGAGCAGTACTTC; CDR3aa: CASREAGGPYEQYF